A single sample is the source of the 24 T cell receptor beta chains below, sequenced in a study of shared clonotypes between healthy human individuals. Profiled with immunoSEQ multiplex PCR; TCRdb holds only in-frame clones, not every one. Of about 2.4 million clones listed, more than 85% are singletons. The sequenced sample consisted of naive CD4+ T cells from PBMCs. Subset denoted: CD45RA+ positively selected. These receptors originate from a man aged 18-30 years in good health. Some clones in this sample may be carry-over from other donors' samples.

CDR3 sequence (DNA): TGCGCCAGCAGCAACGACGGACGGGTGCAAGAGACCCAGTACTTC. It is translated as CASSNDGRVQETQYF. V and J are TRBV5-1 and TRBJ2-5, with D unclear. Trimming took off 4 bases at V and 2 bases at J, with 15 bases between the two ends. In germline, CDR1 is SGHRS, CDR2 YFSETQ. The length of the CDR3 is 15 residues. The entire variable domain, with the rest obtained from reference TRBV5-1 and TRBJ2-5, is as follows: KAGVTQTPRYLIKTRGQQVTLSCSPISGHRSVSWYQQTPGQGLQFLFEYFSETQRNKGNFPGRFSGRQFSNSRSEMNVSTLELGDSALYLCASSNDGRVQETQYFGPGTRLLVL.

CDR3 coding DNA: TGTGCCAGCAATCAGTGGGGCAATCAGCCCCAGCATTTT. Its translation: CASNQWGNQPQHF. The V gene is TRBV2, the J gene TRBJ1-5; D is unclear. The CDR3 loop spans 13 amino acids. Germline lookup yields CDR1 SNHLY and CDR2 FYNNEI. V lost 7 bases and J lost 2, with 9 bases in between.

The CDR3 loop is CASSPQAPTNEKLFF. The CDR3 bases are TGCGCCAGCAGCCCTCAGGCCCCAACTAATGAAAAACTGTTTTTT. The chain combines TRBV4-1 with TRBJ1-4; D is ambiguous. V was clipped by 4 bases and J by 0 bases, with 9 bases between them. The CDR3 spans 15 residues. CDR1 and CDR2 from the germline V gene are MGHRA and YSYEKL.

The chain combines TRBV30 with TRBJ1-2; D is uncertain. The germline V gene has CDR1 GTSNPN and CDR2 SVGIG (reference sequence). The CDR3 consists of 13 residues. Trimming removed 0 bases from V and 3 bases from J, with 8 bases in between. CDR3 DNA sequence: TGTGCCTGGAGTGTAACGGCAGACTATGGCTACACCTTC. This codes for CAWSVTADYGYTF.

This clone is a singleton in its sample. The rearrangement links TRBV10-3 to TRBJ2-5, with D maybe TRBD2 (5 bases). The CDR3 runs 14 residues. Between the trimmed V and J ends, which lost 3 bases and 2 bases, there was a span of 10 bases. CDR1 ENHRY and CDR2 SYGVKD come from the germline V gene. CDR3 DNA sequence: TGTGCCATCAGTGAATCGGACTTACAAGAGACCCAGTACTTC. Translation: CAISESDLQETQYF.

V gene TRBV30 combines with J gene TRBJ1-2; possible D gene TRBD1, 6 bases. CDR3 length: 13 residues. Germline-derived CDR1 and CDR2 are GTSNPN and SVGIG (reference sequence). V was clipped by 2 bases and J by 2 bases, with 9 bases between them. The chain's CDR3 is CAWSRGQNYGYTF. The CDR3 nucleotides read TGTGCCTGGAGTCGAGGACAGAACTATGGCTACACCTTC.

The J gene is TRBJ1-2, the V gene TRBV10-3; TRBD1 might be the D (6 bases). CDR1 and CDR2 (germline): ENHRY, SYGVKD. This CDR3 is built from 18 residues. V was shortened by 0 bases and J by 4 bases, with 21 bases between the two germline ends. DNA for the CDR3: TGTGCCATCAGTGAGTCTGCTTTTGGCAGGGGAGGCGGCTATGGCTACACCTTC. It yields the protein CAISESAFGRGGGYGYTF.

This clone has just one count. This sequence joins TRBV2 and TRBJ2-3; D might be TRBD1 (5 bases). Germline CDR1 is SNHLY and CDR2 is FYNNEI. V gave up 5 bases and J gave up 6 bases, with 12 bases separating them. This CDR3 is built from 13 residues. CDR3 protein: CASSQSGRDTQYF. CDR3 nucleotides: TGTGCCAGCAGTCAATCAGGGCGTGATACGCAGTATTTT.

This clone was observed once. The chain combines TRBV7-2 with TRBJ1-3; D is undetermined. Trimming took 4 bases from V and 0 from J, leaving 13 bases between them. Germline lookup yields CDR1 SGHTA and CDR2 FQGNSA. The CDR3 extends over 16 amino acids. The CDR3 DNA sequence: TGTGCCAGCAGCTCCGCCGGCGGGAGCTCTGGAAACACCATATATTTT. This codes for CASSSAGGSSGNTIYF.

The V gene is TRBV5-1, the J gene TRBJ1-3, with D unclear. The V gene lost 3 bases and the J gene lost 4 bases, with 14 bases spanning the gap. CDR3 length: 15 residues. Germline V gives CDR1 SGHRS, CDR2 YFSETQ. The chain's CDR3 is CASSSSLFGGNTIYF. The CDR3 DNA is TGCGCCAGCAGCTCGTCTCTTTTCGGGGGAAACACCATATATTTT.

V is TRBV28 and J is TRBJ1-2; D is ambiguous. This CDR3 contains 13 residues. Germline V lookup: CDR1 MDHEN, CDR2 SYDVKM. Trimming stripped 8 bases from V and 4 bases from J, with 14 bases between. The CDR3 nucleotides are TGTGCCAGCCGTGGACGGACTCCCTATGGCTACACCTTC. It yields the protein CASRGRTPYGYTF.

This sequence joins TRBV10-3 and TRBJ1-4; D unclear. The CDR3 has 13 amino acids. Germline-derived CDR1 and CDR2 are ENHRY and SYGVKD. Trimming shortened V by 0 bases and J by 8 bases, and 7 bases separated the two germline ends. The CDR3 is CAISESPIEKLFF. In DNA form, the CDR3 reads TGTGCCATCAGTGAGTCGCCAATCGAAAAACTGTTTTTT.

The genes are TRBV7-2 and TRBJ2-1, with 11 positions matching TRBD2. V was clipped by 6 bases and J by 1 base; unmatched bases: 5. CDR3 length: 16 residues. Germline V gives CDR1 SGHTA, CDR2 FQGNSA. Here the CDR3 DNA reads TGTGCCAGCAGTCGACTAGCGGGGACTTCCTACAATGAGCAGTTCTTC. Translating gives CASSRLAGTSYNEQFF.

The J gene is TRBJ1-6, the V gene TRBV5-1; D gene uncertain. V lost 2 bases to trimming and J lost 7 bases, with 10 bases between them. The CDR3 consists of 14 residues. From germline, CDR1 is SGHRS and CDR2 YFSETQ. In DNA form, the CDR3 reads TGCGCCAGCAGCTTCGGACCTTCAAATTCACCCCTCCACTTT. Its translation is CASSFGPSNSPLHF.

The chain couples TRBV5-4 to TRBJ2-1; tentatively, D is TRBD2 (6 bases). CDR3 length: 14 residues. The germline gives CDR1 SGHNT, CDR2 YYREEE (reference sequence). V was shortened by 4 bases and J by 4 bases, with 12 bases between the two germline ends. CDR3 amino acids: CASSPAGTYNEQFF. In DNA, the CDR3 is TGTGCCAGCAGCCCTGCGGGAACGTACAATGAGCAGTTCTTC.

This chain joins TRBV2 and TRBJ2-1, with TRBD2 matching over 14 bases. Germline V gene lookup returns CDR1 SNHLY and CDR2 FYNNEI. V was pared by 6 bases and J by 7 bases, with 5 bases of the junction left unmatched. This CDR3 has 15 residues. For the CDR3, the DNA is TGTGCCAGCAGGGGGACTAGCGGGAGATATAATGAGCAGTTCTTC. Translating it yields CASRGTSGRYNEQFF.

This chain connects TRBV15 to TRBJ1-5, with a weak D call TRBD1 (6 bases). Per germline, CDR1 LNHNV and CDR2 YYDKDF (reference sequence). With 1 base removed from V and 3 bases from J, the gap between germline ends came to 13 bases. CDR3 length equals 16 residues. The CDR3 here is CATSRAVQGFNQPQHF. The CDR3 DNA reads as TGTGCCACCAGCAGAGCAGTCCAGGGGTTCAATCAGCCCCAGCATTTT.

This sequence joins TRBV6-5 and TRBJ2-2; 9 nucleotides agree with TRBD1. Germline trimming cut 5 bases from V and 5 bases from J; bases unmatched to any gene: 3. Germline V gene lookup returns CDR1 MNHEY and CDR2 SVGAGI. This CDR3 region has 14 residues. The CDR3 here is CASSNRGRTGELFF. The CDR3 DNA reads as TGTGCCAGCAGTAACAGGGGGCGAACCGGGGAGCTGTTTTTT.

In the case of this clone: This specimen includes other DNA sequences encoding the same CDR3. The chain uses TRBV18 and TRBJ2-7, with D tentatively TRBD2 (5 bases). The CDR3 is made up of 14 amino acids. Trimming pared 6 bases from V and 4 bases from J, leaving 16 bases between. Germline CDR1 KGHSH, CDR2 LQKENI. CDR3 nucleotide sequence: TGTGCCAGCTCCCCCAGCGGCGGAACTTACGAGCAGTACTTC. Translating gives CASSPSGGTYEQYF.

The table lists this clone with a few counts. The chain employs TRBV19 and TRBJ2-1, with D perhaps TRBD2 (5 bases). Germline CDR1 is LNHDA and CDR2 is SQIVND (reference sequence). Trimming removed 10 bases from V and 4 bases from J, with 11 bases in between. This CDR3 region has 12 residues. The CDR3 DNA reads TGTGCCACCTCCCCGGGGTACAATGAGCAGTTCTTC. It specifies CATSPGYNEQFF.

This sequence joins TRBV20-1 and TRBJ2-1; D not certain. The germline V gene encodes CDR1 DFQATT and CDR2 SNEGSKA (reference sequence). This CDR3 region has 10 residues. V lost 6 bases and J 8 bases, leaving 8 bases between the germline ends. In DNA form, the CDR3 reads TGCAGTGCCCGTATCCATGAGCAGTTCTTC. Residues: CSARIHEQFF.

V is TRBV9 and J is TRBJ2-3; 14 positions agree with TRBD2. Trimming removed 4 bases from V and 2 bases from J; junction bases left unmatched: 9. The CDR3 consists of 18 residues. Germline assignment: CDR1 SGDLS and CDR2 YYNGEE. CDR3 coding DNA: TGTGCCAGCAGCCCGACTAGCGGGAGGGCCTGGTACACAGATACGCAGTATTTT. Its protein product is CASSPTSGRAWYTDTQYF.

This chain connects TRBV28 to TRBJ2-2; D unresolved. The germline V and J ends were trimmed by 1 base and 0 bases, with 6 bases remaining between them. Germline CDR1 and CDR2: MDHEN and SYDVKM. The CDR3 totals 15 residues. CDR3 sequence: CASSLSLTNTGELFF. In nucleotides, the CDR3 is TGTGCCAGCAGTTTATCCCTAACGAACACCGGGGAGCTGTTTTTT.

About this clone: Other DNA sequences of this sample code for an identical CDR3. The chain carries TRBV5-1 and TRBJ2-1, with D tentatively TRBD2 (5 bases). Trimming took off 0 bases at V and 4 bases at J, with 11 bases between the two ends. The CDR3 loop spans 15 amino acids. Germline lookup yields CDR1 SGHRS and CDR2 YFSETQ. The CDR3 reads CASSLASPLYNEQFF. As DNA, the CDR3 is TGCGCCAGCAGCTTGGCTAGCCCGCTTTACAATGAGCAGTTCTTC.